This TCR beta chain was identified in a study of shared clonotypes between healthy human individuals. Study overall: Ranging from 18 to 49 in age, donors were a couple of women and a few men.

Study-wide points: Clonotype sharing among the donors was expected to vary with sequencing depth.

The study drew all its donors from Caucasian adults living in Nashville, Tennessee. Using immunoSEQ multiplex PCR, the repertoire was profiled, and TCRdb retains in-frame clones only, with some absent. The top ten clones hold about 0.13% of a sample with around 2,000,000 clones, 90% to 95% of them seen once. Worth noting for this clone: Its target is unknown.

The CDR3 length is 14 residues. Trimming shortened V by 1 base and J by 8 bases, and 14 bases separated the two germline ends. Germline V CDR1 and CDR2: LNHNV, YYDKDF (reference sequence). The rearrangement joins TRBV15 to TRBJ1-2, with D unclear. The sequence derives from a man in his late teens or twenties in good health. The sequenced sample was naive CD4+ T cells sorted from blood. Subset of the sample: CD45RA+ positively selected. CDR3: CATSRALLTAGYTF. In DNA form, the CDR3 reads TGTGCCACCAGCAGAGCTCTCCTCACGGCGGGCTACACCTTC. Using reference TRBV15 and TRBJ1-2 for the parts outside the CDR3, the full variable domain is DAMVIQNPRYQVTQFGKPVTLSCSQTLNHNVMYWYQQKSSQAPKLLFHYYDKDFNNEADTPDNFQSRRPNTSFCFLDIRSPGLGDTAMYLCATSRALLTAGYTFGSGTRLTVV.